These 30 T cell receptor beta chains came from one sample sequenced in a study of cytotoxic CD8 clonotypes in ibrutinib-treated CLL. The assay was immunoSEQ multiplex PCR, and TCRdb's table has in-frame clones only and misses some. The repertoire holds around 250,000 clones, with less than 75% as singletons. The input for sequencing was PBMCs, taken after 24 months of ibrutinib treatment. These receptor sequences come from a human donor with chronic lymphocytic leukemia.

This CDR3 is CASTPGTSNQPQHF. CDR3 in DNA: TGTGCCAGTACCCCCGGGACGAGCAATCAGCCCCAGCATTTT. The chain recombines TRBV2 with TRBJ1-5; tentative D call: TRBD1 (5 bases). This CDR3 has 14 residues. Germline CDR1 SNHLY, CDR2 FYNNEI. V lost 9 bases to trimming and J lost 1 base, with 13 bases between them.

V is TRBV7-9 and J is TRBJ2-3; no clear D gene. V lost 2 bases, J lost 1 base, and 10 bases lay in between. The CDR3 totals 15 residues. Germline V CDR1 and CDR2: SEHNR, FQNEAQ (reference sequence). CDR3 in DNA: TGTGCCAGCAGCTTATGGTTGGAAGGCACAGATACGCAGTATTTT. It yields the protein CASSLWLEGTDTQYF.

This clone was counted a few times. V gene TRBV7-3 combines with J gene TRBJ1-1; D remains ambiguous. Looked up from germline, CDR1 is SGHTA and CDR2 is FQGTGA. The CDR3 covers 13 residues. The V gene lost 2 bases and the J gene lost 3 bases, with 7 bases spanning the gap. The CDR3 sequence is CASSLSRDTEAFF. The CDR3 DNA sequence: TGTGCCAGCAGCTTATCGAGAGACACTGAAGCTTTCTTT.

The chain employs TRBV15 and TRBJ2-1; TRBD2 matches 9 bases. After removal of 0 bases from V and 8 bases from J, the junction contained 8 bases not matched to a gene. This CDR3 has 16 residues. Germline assignment: CDR1 LNHNV and CDR2 YYDKDF (reference sequence). CDR3 DNA sequence: TGTGCCACCAGCAGAGACAGCGGGAGGAAATTGGATGAGCAGTTCTTC. Its translation: CATSRDSGRKLDEQFF. The variable domain in full, completed from reference TRBV15 and TRBJ2-1, reads DAMVIQNPRYQVTQFGKPVTLSCSQTLNHNVMYWYQQKSSQAPKLLFHYYDKDFNNEADTPDNFQSRRPNTSFCFLDIRSPGLGDTAMYLCATSRDSGRKLDEQFFGPGTRLTVL.

This clone was recorded a few times. The CDR3 nucleotides are TGCAGCGTTGCGGGACTAGCGGGAGAGGCTGAGCAGTTCTTC. This codes for CSVAGLAGEAEQFF. The rearrangement links TRBV29-1 to TRBJ2-1, with 14 bases that match TRBD2. V was clipped by 4 bases and J by 9 bases; unmatched bases: 5. In germline, CDR1 is SQVTM, CDR2 ANQGSEA. This CDR3 contains 14 residues.

The rearrangement uses TRBV7-3 and TRBJ2-1; no firm D call. Trimming took off 5 bases at V and 7 bases at J, with 12 bases between the two ends. The germline gives CDR1 SGHTA, CDR2 FQGTGA. This CDR3 is built from 13 residues. The CDR3 region is CASSLRLKNEQFF. The CDR3 DNA reads as TGTGCCAGCAGCCTACGACTCAAAAATGAGCAGTTCTTC.

On this clone: Sequence at one end of the junction differs from germline and may be a read error. V is TRBV28 and J is TRBJ1-3; D is possibly TRBD1 (6 bases). CDR1 is MDHEN and CDR2 is SYDVKM in the germline V gene. The CDR3 contains 14 residues. CDR3 sequence reads: CASSLPHLTGVFDF. CDR3 sequence (DNA): TGTGCCAGCAGTTTACCCCACCTGACAGGTGTCTTTGATTTT.

This clone was recorded once. The chain carries TRBV5-6 and TRBJ1-5; D not certain. This CDR3 region has 13 residues. CDR1 and CDR2 (germline): SGHDT, YYEEEE. V was trimmed by 2 bases and J by 5 bases, leaving 8 bases between them. CDR3 in amino acids: CASSLSDHQPQHF. DNA of the CDR3: TGTGCCAGCAGCTTATCAGATCATCAGCCCCAGCATTTT.

The chain employs TRBV7-3 and TRBJ2-1; 9 bases map to TRBD1. Germline V gene data show CDR1 as SGHTA and CDR2 as FQGTGA. With 6 bases clipped from V and 1 base from J, the junction kept 1 base outside the gene matches. The CDR3 is 14 residues long. As DNA, the CDR3 is TGTGCCAGCAGGACAGGGGGTTCCTACAATGAGCAGTTCTTC. Residues: CASRTGGSYNEQFF.

The CDR3: CARNELAGVLNEQFF. As DNA, the CDR3 is TGTGCCAGAAACGAACTAGCGGGAGTTCTCAATGAGCAGTTCTTC. This rearrangement joins TRBV9 to TRBJ2-1; 11 positions agree with TRBD2. J lost 6 bases, V lost 8 bases, and 10 bases had no gene match. In germline, CDR1 is SGDLS, CDR2 YYNGEE. The CDR3 spans 15 residues.

The chain carries TRBV28 and TRBJ2-6; TRBD1 aligns across 8 bases. V lost 5 bases, J lost 3 bases, and 6 bases stayed unmatched. The CDR3 length is 16 residues. Germline loops: CDR1 MDHEN, CDR2 SYDVKM. The CDR3 nucleotides are TGTGCCAGCAGTCAGGACAGGGCCAGTGGGGCCAACGTCCTGACTTTC. Its translation is CASSQDRASGANVLTF.

This clone was seen once. This chain uses TRBV28 with TRBJ2-3, with unresolved D. Trimming stripped 10 bases from V and 2 bases from J, with 13 bases between. There are 13 residues in the CDR3. Germline V CDR1 and CDR2: MDHEN, SYDVKM. CDR3 nucleotide sequence: TGTGCCACCTCGATTGGGCTCACAGATACGCAGTATTTT. Residues: CATSIGLTDTQYF.

The V gene is TRBV18, the J gene TRBJ2-1; 11 bases match TRBD1. V dropped 3 bases and J dropped 4; count of bases not matched to a gene: 5. Looked up from germline, CDR1 is KGHSH and CDR2 is LQKENI. CDR3 length: 16 residues. CDR3 sequence: CASSPRTGGQYNEQFF. In nucleotides, the CDR3 is TGTGCCAGCTCACCCCGGACAGGGGGCCAATACAATGAGCAGTTCTTC.

The chain couples TRBV28 to TRBJ2-7, with D unclear. V lost 6 bases, J lost 2 bases, and 14 bases lay in between. The CDR3 spans 14 residues. In germline, CDR1 is MDHEN, CDR2 SYDVKM. The CDR3 region is CASSLSGPPYEQYF. In DNA, the CDR3 is TGTGCCAGCAGCCTCAGTGGGCCCCCCTACGAGCAGTACTTC.

This chain connects TRBV10-1 to TRBJ2-7; 9 nucleotides align to TRBD2. The CDR3 totals 15 residues. CDR1 WNHNN and CDR2 SYGVQD come from the germline V gene (reference sequence). V lost 3 bases, J lost 4 bases, and 7 bases stayed unmatched. In nucleotides, the CDR3 is TGCGCCAGCAGTGAACTGACTAGCGGACTTTACGAGCAGTACTTC. Amino acids: CASSELTSGLYEQYF.

CDR3 DNA: TGTGCCATCAGTGAGAACACTGAAGCTTTCTTT. Translated, it gives CAISENTEAFF. The chain is built from TRBV10-3 and TRBJ1-1; no firm D call. CDR1 ENHRY and CDR2 SYGVKD come from the germline V gene. V was cut by 2 bases and J by 2 bases, with 0 bases left in between. CDR3 length: 11 residues.

As DNA, the CDR3 is TGTGCCAGCAGTTTGGGACAGGGGGCTAACTATGGCTACACCTTC. It encodes CASSLGQGANYGYTF. The chain uses TRBV27 and TRBJ1-2, with 11 positions matching TRBD1. Germline V gene sequence: CDR1 MNHEY, CDR2 SMNVEV (reference sequence). Trimming at V came to 3 bases and at J to 0 bases, leaving 0 bases not matched to a gene. This CDR3 contains 15 residues.

The count of this clone is one. This rearrangement joins TRBV6-8 to TRBJ2-7; D perhaps matches TRBD1 (6 bases). The ends were cut back, 6 bases at V and 6 bases at J, with 15 bases in the middle. There are 13 residues in the CDR3. Germline V CDR1 and CDR2: MNHGY, SAAAGT. The CDR3 spells CASSQNTGSEQYF. CDR3 in DNA: TGTGCCAGCAGCCAAAACACAGGGAGCGAGCAGTACTTC.

The genes are TRBV5-6 and TRBJ2-7; TRBD2 matches at 11 bases. The CDR3 is 16 amino acids. V shed 3 bases, J shed 1 base, and the junction held 6 bases outside the gene matches. Germline CDR1 reads SGHDT; CDR2 reads YYEEEE. CDR3 bases: TGTGCCAGCAGCTCGCTGACTAGCGGGGTTTCCTACGAGCAGTACTTC. Translating it yields CASSSLTSGVSYEQYF. Based on the CDR3 plus reference TRBV5-6 and TRBJ2-7, the full variable domain is DAGVTQSPTHLIKTRGQQVTLRCSPKSGHDTVSWYQQALGQGPQFIFQYYEEEERQRGNFPDRFSGHQFPNYSSELNVNALLLGDSALYLCASSSLTSGVSYEQYFGPGTRLTVT.

Details on this clone: Other DNA sequences in this sample translate to the same CDR3. The chain uses TRBV4-2 and TRBJ2-1, with D unresolved. CDR3 length: 13 residues. The V gene lost 0 bases and the J gene lost 8 bases, with 8 bases spanning the gap. CDR1 LGHNA and CDR2 YNFKEQ come from the germline V gene. CDR3 loop: CASSQELVDEQFF. In DNA, the CDR3 is TGTGCCAGCAGCCAAGAACTCGTGGATGAGCAGTTCTTC.

The chain couples TRBV5-1 to TRBJ1-4; 9 bases align to TRBD1. CDR3 size: 14 residues. V gave up 4 bases and J gave up 5 bases; unmatched junction bases: 3. Germline CDR1 SGHRS, CDR2 YFSETQ. CDR3 coding DNA: TGCGCCAGCAGCACAGGGACAGGGAATGAAAAACTGTTTTTT. Its protein product is CASSTGTGNEKLFF.

J is TRBJ2-1 and V is TRBV5-8; 9 bases fit TRBD1. Losses at the gene ends were 4 bases for V and 0 bases for J; bases not matched to a gene: 8. Germline lookup yields CDR1 SGHTS and CDR2 YDEGEE. The CDR3 runs 17 residues. CDR3 nucleotides: TGTGCCAGCAGCCGTTGGACAGGGGAGAGCTCCTACAATGAGCAGTTCTTC. Its translation: CASSRWTGESSYNEQFF.

The V and J genes are TRBV9 and TRBJ2-2; 7 nucleotides align to TRBD2. Germline V gene lookup returns CDR1 SGDLS and CDR2 YYNGEE. V shed 1 base and J 6 bases; nucleotides not matched to a gene: 0. The CDR3 runs 13 residues. The CDR3 is CASSVREAGELFF. DNA of the CDR3: TGTGCCAGCAGCGTACGGGAGGCCGGGGAGCTGTTTTTT.

V and J are TRBV11-2 and TRBJ1-6; D gene unclear. In germline, CDR1 is SGHAT, CDR2 FQNNGV. Trimming took 1 base from V and 9 from J, leaving 16 bases between them. The CDR3 contains 16 residues. CDR3 in amino acids: CASSLAGLGQPSPLHF. CDR3 nucleotide sequence: TGTGCCAGCAGCTTAGCTGGACTCGGGCAGCCTTCACCCCTCCACTTT.

This clone has more than one count but fewer than ten. CDR3 DNA: TGTGCCAGCAGCCAATCGACAGAACTGTTTTTT. It yields the protein CASSQSTELFF. This chain uses TRBV2 with TRBJ1-4, with D perhaps TRBD1 (5 bases). The CDR3 contains 11 residues. Germline assignment: CDR1 SNHLY and CDR2 FYNNEI. Between the trimmed V and J ends, which lost 6 bases and 12 bases, there was a span of 11 bases.

V and J are TRBV5-1 and TRBJ2-7, with 9 positions matching TRBD2. CDR1 and CDR2 from the germline V gene are SGHRS and YFSETQ. The CDR3 has 15 amino acids. V trimming: 4 bases; J trimming: 2 bases; junction bases outside the gene matches: 7. CDR3: CASSGLAGKPYEQYF. The CDR3 nucleotides are TGCGCCAGCAGCGGCCTAGCGGGAAAGCCCTACGAGCAGTACTTC. The whole variable domain, remainder taken from reference TRBV5-1 and TRBJ2-7, is KAGVTQTPRYLIKTRGQQVTLSCSPISGHRSVSWYQQTPGQGLQFLFEYFSETQRNKGNFPGRFSGRQFSNSRSEMNVSTLELGDSALYLCASSGLAGKPYEQYFGPGTRLTVT.

The rearrangement uses TRBV12-5 and TRBJ2-5; tentative D call: TRBD1 (5 bases). CDR1 LGHNT and CDR2 FRNRAP come from the germline V gene. This CDR3 is 15 amino acids long. With 1 base removed from V and 2 bases from J, the gap between germline ends came to 11 bases. CDR3 sequence (DNA): TGTGCTAGTGGTTTGGGGCAGGGCCAACAAGAGACCCAGTACTTC. Amino acids: CASGLGQGQQETQYF.

The chain joins TRBV6-1 to TRBJ2-7; 7 bases fit TRBD2. Germline V gene data show CDR1 as MNHNS and CDR2 as SASEGT. Germline trimming cut 2 bases from V and 8 bases from J; bases unmatched to any gene: 9. The CDR3 consists of 14 residues. The CDR3 sequence: CASSENTGGMQQYF. CDR3 in DNA: TGTGCCAGCAGTGAAAACACGGGGGGTATGCAGCAGTACTTC.

The chain uses TRBV6-6 and TRBJ1-2; D is perhaps TRBD1 (5 bases). CDR1 MNHNY and CDR2 SVGAGI come from the germline V gene (reference sequence). The CDR3 spans 13 residues. Deletions cut 6 bases from V and 8 bases from J, with 16 bases between. The CDR3 protein is CASSQNTGDGYTF. As DNA, the CDR3 is TGTGCCAGCAGCCAGAATACAGGTGACGGCTACACCTTC.

The genes are TRBV19 and TRBJ1-1; D might be TRBD1 (5 bases). Germline loops: CDR1 LNHDA, CDR2 SQIVND (reference sequence). With 10 bases removed from V and 1 base from J, the gap between germline ends came to 10 bases. This CDR3 spans 12 amino acids. The chain's CDR3 is CATRRGNTEAFF. CDR3 DNA sequence: TGTGCCACCCGAAGGGGGAACACTGAAGCTTTCTTT.